What follows is one TCR beta chain and its context. CDR1 and CDR2 from the germline V gene are SGHRS and YFSETQ. Trimming cost V 2 bases and J 5 bases, with 10 bases left between them. The CDR3 extends over 13 amino acids. Libraries were prepared by immunoSEQ multiplex PCR; TCRdb keeps only in-frame clonotypes and omits some of them. The sample lists about 160,000 clones, roughly 90% seen once, with 6% to 8.5% in the top ten. The sample is drawn from a study of blood T cell repertoires in COVID-19. About the research overall: The United States, Italy and Spain supplied acute and convalescent COVID-19 samples.

Categorization into cohorts depended on clinical history that participants reported. This chain links TRBV5-1 with TRBJ2-5; a weak D match, TRBD1 (7 bases). This clonotype was obtained from a woman in her 50s who had recovered from COVID-19. The sequencing input was PBMCs or T cells enriched from blood (not recorded which). Here the CDR3 DNA reads TGCGCCAGCAGCTTTGGAGGGGGCGAGACCCAGTACTTC. This encodes CASSFGGGETQYF. The entire variable domain, with the rest obtained from reference TRBV5-1 and TRBJ2-5, is as follows: KAGVTQTPRYLIKTRGQQVTLSCSPISGHRSVSWYQQTPGQGLQFLFEYFSETQRNKGNFPGRFSGRQFSNSRSEMNVSTLELGDSALYLCASSFGGGETQYFGPGTRLLVL.